This T cell receptor beta chain was identified during a study of blood T cell repertoires in COVID-19. Participants came from fewer than 25 US areas, aged about 18 to 90 years. Per the study methods: Scientists estimated how many nucleated cells there were by amplifying reference gene primers. The repertoire was sequenced with immunoSEQ multiplex PCR; TCRdb's copy has only in-frame clones and lacks some. That table is the source of V, J and clone size, and D and trimming were worked out from the DNA. This table holds approximately 220,000 clones, approximately 88% found once. Sequences were obtained from PBMCs or T cells enriched from blood (not recorded which). The origin of this receptor is a woman in her 30s with acute COVID-19.

Here the CDR3 DNA reads TGTGCCAGCAGCTCCTCCCAACAGGGGAGCCCCACTGAAGCTTTCTTT. It translates to CASSSSQQGSPTEAFF. The V call is TRBV11-2, the J call TRBJ1-1; TRBD1 matches 7 bases. The germline V gene encodes CDR1 SGHAT and CDR2 FQNNGV. V was clipped by 4 bases and J by 4 bases; unmatched bases: 12. CDR3 length: 16 amino acids. The complete variable domain, with remaining parts taken from reference TRBV11-2 and TRBJ1-1, reads EAGVAQSPRYKIIEKRQSVAFWCNPISGHATLYWYQQILGQGPKLLIQFQNNGVVDDSQLPKDRFSAERLKGVDSTLKIQPAKLEDSAVYLCASSSSQQGSPTEAFFGQGTRLTVV.